One TCR beta chain is described in this entry. This CDR3 region has 14 residues. The V segment lost 5 bases and the J segment 0 bases; nucleotides outside the gene matches: 4. Germline CDR1 is SGHTA and CDR2 is FQGNSA. These data are taken from a study of cytomegalovirus exposure and HLA in healthy donors. The study ran its PCR with 60 Vbeta and 13 Jbeta primers. The table came from immunoSEQ multiplex PCR; TCRdb's copy has only in-frame clones and leaves some out. The table shows more than 85,000 clones, with more than 60% occurring only once. The specimen sequenced was PBMCs. The chain links TRBV7-2 to TRBJ2-7, with 7 bases that match TRBD2. The source is a young woman in good health and CMV-seropositive. CDR3 amino acids: CASSPGLVSYEQYF. In DNA form, the CDR3 reads TGTGCCAGCAGCCCCGGACTAGTCTCCTACGAGCAGTACTTC.